The TCR beta chain under discussion was sequenced for a study of blood T cell dynamics during melanoma immunotherapy. Study in general: Metastatic melanoma patients received first-line pembrolizumab or nivolumab plus ipilimumab.

V was clipped by 1 base and J by 5 bases, with 12 bases between them. CDR1 is LNHDA, CDR2 SQIVND, per germline (reference sequence). The CDR3 spans 16 residues. Time point noted: week 3, after first cycle of checkpoint inhibitor. At 12 weeks after first infusion, RECIST 1.1 defined response for most patients. Patients had no prior systemic cancer treatment, immunosuppressants or other active cancers. DNA loading was fixed at around 0.35 ug for all bulk PBMC samples. Profiling relied on immunoSEQ multiplex PCR, and the TCRdb table lists in-frame clones only, not all of them. Here the sample spans 10,000 to 13,000 clones, around 87% being singletons.

The source material was blood, sampled from a patient treated with checkpoint blockade. This chain connects TRBV19 to TRBJ1-6; D not resolved. The receptor was derived from a human donor with melanoma. The CDR3 bases are TGTGCCAGTAGTATAGGGGCGGGTCCCCATAATTCACCCCTCCACTTT. This encodes CASSIGAGPHNSPLHF.